This TCR beta chain appears in the sequencing data of a study of immune characterization of retroperitoneal liposarcoma. Only a few counts were recorded for this clonotype. As the CDR3 is not closed by the conserved phenylalanine or tryptophan, this likely results from a read error. In TCRdb, the PCR reads were re-called with MiXCR into one record per CDR3 protein. The sample consists of under 2,500 distinct CDR3 sequences, roughly two fifths of them appearing once. Germline V CDR1 and CDR2: MGHRA, YSYEKL. The CDR3 sequence is 14 residues long. V dropped 1 base and J dropped 5 bases, with 10 bases sitting between them.

The chain combines TRBV4-1 with TRBJ2-3; D ambiguous. The sequencing input was tumor tissue. This TCR was sampled from a male donor with retroperitoneal liposarcoma. The CDR3 coding sequence is TGCGCCAGCAGCCAAGCCGACGTGGGAGATACGCAGTATATT. Its translation: CASSQADVGDTQYI.